Below are 13 T cell receptor beta chains sequenced from a single sample in a study of blood T cell repertoires in COVID-19. Method: immunoSEQ multiplex PCR; TCRdb's copy keeps in-frame clones and lacks some. The sample includes 250,000 to 300,000 clones, roughly 85% of them seen just once. Material for sequencing was peripheral blood. These receptors came from a man between 60 and 75 years old who had recovered from COVID-19.

The gene calls are TRBV12-3 or TRBV12-4 and TRBJ2-5; no reliable D call. Trimming took 6 bases from V and 8 from J, leaving 16 bases between them. CDR3 length equals 13 residues. In nucleotides, the CDR3 is TGTGCCAGCAGCCCTTTCTCAATTGGCACCCAGTACTTC. Translated, it gives CASSPFSIGTQYF.

The chain recombines TRBV18 with TRBJ1-5; weak D call: TRBD1 (5 bases). Per germline, CDR1 KGHSH and CDR2 LQKENI. The CDR3 has 15 residues. V dropped 0 bases and J dropped 2 bases, with 8 bases sitting between them. The CDR3 coding sequence is TGTGCCAGCTCACCACCGGCGGGGGGCAATCAGCCCCAGCATTTT. It encodes CASSPPAGGNQPQHF. The full variable domain, its missing parts supplied by reference TRBV18 and TRBJ1-5, is NAGVMQNPRHLVRRRGQEARLRCSPMKGHSHVYWYRQLPEEGLKFMVYLQKENIIDESGMPKERFSAEFPKEGPSILRIQQVVRGDSAAYFCASSPPAGGNQPQHFGDGTRLSIL.

DNA of the CDR3: TGTGCCAGCATTCCGACAGACAATAGCAATCAGCCCCAGCATTTT. Residues: CASIPTDNSNQPQHF. The chain uses TRBV6-1 and TRBJ1-5, with a tentative D call TRBD1 (5 bases). The germline V and J ends were trimmed by 7 bases and 0 bases, with 13 bases remaining between them. This CDR3 has 15 amino acids. Looked up from germline, CDR1 is MNHNS and CDR2 is SASEGT.

This clone came up a few times. This chain connects TRBV3-1 (or the pseudogene TRBV3-2) to TRBJ2-2; D may be TRBD2 (5 bases). This CDR3 has 20 residues. The germline V and J ends were trimmed by 4 bases and 6 bases, with 30 bases remaining between them. Germline-derived CDR1 and CDR2 are LGHDT and YNNKEL (reference sequence). In nucleotides, the CDR3 is TGTGCCAGCAGCCCCCGGTACCGACCTCCCCCGGGGTCCCGTTCCGGGGAGCTGTTTTTT. This codes for CASSPRYRPPPGSRSGELFF.

The chain joins TRBV28 to TRBJ2-2, with D perhaps matching TRBD2 (7 bases). The V end lost 6 bases, the J end lost 5 bases, and 16 bases lay between the germline ends. Germline CDR1 reads MDHEN; CDR2 reads SYDVKM. The CDR3 is 15 amino acids. CDR3 nucleotides: TGTGCCAGCAGCTTCGGGGGGCTAGGTACCGGGGAGCTGTTTTTT. Its translation is CASSFGGLGTGELFF.

A single count supports this clone. The gene calls are TRBV2 and TRBJ2-2, with 7 bases lining up with TRBD2. Looked up from germline, CDR1 is SNHLY and CDR2 is FYNNEI. The CDR3 length is 14 residues. V dropped 6 bases and J dropped 6; count of bases not matched to a gene: 7. The CDR3 DNA reads TGTGCCAGCAGGGGGACTACCTCCCCCGGGGAGCTGTTTTTT. Translating it yields CASRGTTSPGELFF.

The CDR3 here is CASSPAGRWETQYF. CDR3 coding DNA: TGTGCCAGCAGCCCAGCGGGGAGATGGGAGACCCAGTACTTC. V gene TRBV7-6 combines with J gene TRBJ2-5; 7 bases match TRBD2. There are 14 residues in the CDR3. CDR1 SGHVS and CDR2 FNYEAQ come from the germline V gene. Unmatched junction bases numbered 8, after V lost 5 bases and J lost 5 bases.

The chain uses TRBV5-1 and TRBJ2-7, with TRBD2 as a possible D gene (5 bases). Per germline, CDR1 SGHRS and CDR2 YFSETQ. There are 13 residues in the CDR3. The ends were cut back, 4 bases at V and 6 bases at J, with 14 bases in the middle. CDR3 amino acids: CASSPDGVGEQYF. CDR3 nucleotide sequence: TGCGCCAGCAGCCCCGACGGGGTTGGCGAGCAGTACTTC. The variable domain in full, completed from reference TRBV5-1 and TRBJ2-7, reads KAGVTQTPRYLIKTRGQQVTLSCSPISGHRSVSWYQQTPGQGLQFLFEYFSETQRNKGNFPGRFSGRQFSNSRSEMNVSTLELGDSALYLCASSPDGVGEQYFGPGTRLTVT.

This clone was detected once. The chain combines TRBV7-2 with TRBJ2-3; D is unresolved. This CDR3 comprises 13 residues. The V end was cut by 2 bases, the J end by 0 bases, with 3 bases between. Germline V CDR1 and CDR2: SGHTA, FQGNSA. This CDR3 is CASSLLSTDTQYF. CDR3 coding DNA: TGTGCCAGCAGCTTACTGAGCACAGATACGCAGTATTTT.

The genes are TRBV5-1 and TRBJ2-1; 12 bases agree with TRBD2. Trimming at V came to 2 bases and at J to 4 bases, leaving 4 bases not matched to a gene. Germline V gene data show CDR1 as SGHRS and CDR2 as YFSETQ. The CDR3 extends over 16 amino acids. This CDR3 is CASSLTSGGLYNEQFF. DNA for the CDR3: TGCGCCAGCAGCTTAACTAGCGGGGGGCTGTACAATGAGCAGTTCTTC. Looking up the rest from reference TRBV5-1 and TRBJ2-1 gives the full variable domain: KAGVTQTPRYLIKTRGQQVTLSCSPISGHRSVSWYQQTPGQGLQFLFEYFSETQRNKGNFPGRFSGRQFSNSRSEMNVSTLELGDSALYLCASSLTSGGLYNEQFFGPGTRLTVL.

V gene TRBV29-1 combines with J gene TRBJ2-3; the D gene is possibly TRBD1 (6 bases). CDR3 length: 15 amino acids. The germline CDR1 and CDR2 sequences are SQVTM and ANQGSEA. V was shortened by 7 bases and J by 0 bases, with 17 bases between the two germline ends. The CDR3 reads CSATQGRVSTDTQYF. In nucleotides, the CDR3 is TGCAGCGCCACACAGGGTCGGGTTAGCACAGATACGCAGTATTTT.

The sample holds one count of this clone. V usage is TRBV5-5 and J usage is TRBJ2-2; 8 nucleotides align to TRBD1. V was clipped by 4 bases and J by 5 bases; unmatched bases: 4. CDR3 size: 14 residues. Germline loops: CDR1 SGHKS, CDR2 YYEKEE (reference sequence). This CDR3 reads CASSPRTGTGELFF. CDR3 DNA: TGTGCCAGCAGCCCCAGGACAGGGACCGGGGAGCTGTTTTTT.

The rearrangement uses TRBV6-5 and TRBJ2-7; the match to TRBD2 covers 13 bases. The CDR3 extends over 13 amino acids. Germline values: CDR1 MNHEY, CDR2 SVGAGI. V lost 9 bases and J lost 2; bases outside the gene matches: 1. In DNA form, the CDR3 reads TGTGCCAGTACTAGCGGGAGGGCCTACGAGCAGTACTTC. Translating gives CASTSGRAYEQYF.